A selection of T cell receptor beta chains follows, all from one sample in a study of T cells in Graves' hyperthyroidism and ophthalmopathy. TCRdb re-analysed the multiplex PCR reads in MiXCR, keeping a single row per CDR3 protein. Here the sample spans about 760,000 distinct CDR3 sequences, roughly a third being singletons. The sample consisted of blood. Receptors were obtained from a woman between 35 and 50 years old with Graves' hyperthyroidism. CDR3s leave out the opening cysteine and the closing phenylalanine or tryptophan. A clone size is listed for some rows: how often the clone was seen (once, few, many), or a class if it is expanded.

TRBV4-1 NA ASSQDRARGNQPQH
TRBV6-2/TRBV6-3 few ASSYGDNSPLH
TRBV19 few ASSKREKYTEAF
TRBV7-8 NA ASSLPTGEETQY
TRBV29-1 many SGGDEKLF
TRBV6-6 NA ASSYAKTGSYEQY
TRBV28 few ASVRENYGYT
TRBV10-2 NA ASSSPARSGSPLH
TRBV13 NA ASSRGQVFNYGYT
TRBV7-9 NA ASSPFPLTYEQY
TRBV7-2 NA ASSLGLYPGRTDTQY
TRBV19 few ASNFWGYRGTGANVLT
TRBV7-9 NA ASSQDLGIAERPGELF
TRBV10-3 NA AISEGRPDTQY
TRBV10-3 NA ASGRAGHTGELF
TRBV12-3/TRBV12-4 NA ASSQAPQY
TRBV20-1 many SARLPLGFT
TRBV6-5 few ASSFGGGGATEAF
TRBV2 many ASTIDRVETQY
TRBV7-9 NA ASSYQGARETQY
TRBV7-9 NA ASSPSDRNTDAQY
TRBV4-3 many ASSEGRHQPQH
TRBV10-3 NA ATGKTVGQETQY
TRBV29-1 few SVGTGRNANTGELF
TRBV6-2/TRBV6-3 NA ASSYLVAREPQH
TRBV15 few ATSRRQGALIPTGELF
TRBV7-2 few ASSLSSGGTHTGELF
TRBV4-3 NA ASSQVGGNTIY
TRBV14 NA ASSLPGTGGSLNGELF
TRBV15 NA ATSDDRGNTEAF
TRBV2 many ASSERPTGEQY
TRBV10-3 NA AISNRGHY
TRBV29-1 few SVSAATEDTQY
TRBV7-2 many ASSLAAIYYEQY
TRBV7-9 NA ASSHRDRGQLEQY
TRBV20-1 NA SASISGTYEQY
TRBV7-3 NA ASSLNQY
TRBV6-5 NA ASSYSIRAPQETQY
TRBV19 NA ASSIASGTGRSEAF
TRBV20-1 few SARDPWGARQPQH
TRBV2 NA ASSQDLSLARSYEQY
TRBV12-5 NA ASGYWDRFYEQY
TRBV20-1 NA SAVDSLAGVQETQY
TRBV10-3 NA AISLGQGSEPQH
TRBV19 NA ASSTIAGGNEQF
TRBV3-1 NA ASSQVGGAETQY
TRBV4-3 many ASSPRHRANTEAF
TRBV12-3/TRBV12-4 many ASSLTGQNTEAF
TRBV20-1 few SARDLLTPWNEKLF
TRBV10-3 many AISEPQGAEAF
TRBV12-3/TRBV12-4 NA ASSQAWAATEAF
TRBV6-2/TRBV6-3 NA ASRFVRGTSGNQETQY
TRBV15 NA ATSRTRGQY
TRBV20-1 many SATPVTFGLEY
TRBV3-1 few ASSPGDLTEAF